A single sample gave rise to the 19 T cell receptor beta chains below, sequenced in a study of OX40 agonist ivuxolimab in advanced cancers. The repertoire was sequenced with immunoSEQ multiplex PCR; TCRdb's copy has only in-frame clones and lacks some. The sample lists about 21,000 clones; more than 75% were seen once. This sample comprised CD4+ or CD8+ T cells sorted from blood, obtained in a trial of the OX40 agonist ivuxolimab. The receptors were gathered from an adult with an advanced solid tumor such as melanoma, head and neck, liver or kidney cancer.

The rearrangement links TRBV19 to TRBJ2-3; no clear D gene. V lost 9 bases and J 4 bases, leaving 14 bases between the germline ends. The CDR3 has 13 amino acids. Germline CDR1 and CDR2: LNHDA and SQIVND (reference sequence). In DNA, the CDR3 is TGTGCCAGGTTACTAAAGGTGGCAGATACGCAGTATTTT. Protein product: CARLLKVADTQYF.

V is TRBV6-5 and J is TRBJ2-2; D is possibly TRBD1 or TRBD2 (5 bases each). There are 15 residues in the CDR3. Germline CDR1 is MNHEY and CDR2 is SVGAGI. The ends were cut back, 5 bases at V and 0 bases at J, with 10 bases in the middle. The CDR3 region is CASSPGRTNTGELFF. DNA for the CDR3: TGTGCCAGCAGTCCGGGACGGACGAACACCGGGGAGCTGTTTTTT.

J is TRBJ2-7 and V is TRBV15; D unresolved. CDR1 is LNHNV and CDR2 is YYDKDF in the germline V gene (reference sequence). The CDR3 covers 14 residues. The V and J ends lost 1 base and 0 bases respectively, with 7 bases between them. CDR3 in amino acids: CATSRAIDSYEQYF. In nucleotides, the CDR3 is TGTGCCACCAGCAGAGCGATCGACTCCTACGAGCAGTACTTC.

This clone was counted a single time. The rearrangement links TRBV19 to TRBJ2-7, with TRBD1 identical over 8 bases. This CDR3 contains 16 residues. CDR1 is LNHDA, CDR2 SQIVND, per germline (reference sequence). V was clipped by 0 bases and J by 4 bases; unmatched bases: 8. CDR3 residues: CASSIDAAGGKYEQYF. DNA for the CDR3: TGTGCCAGTAGTATAGATGCGGCAGGGGGCAAGTACGAGCAGTACTTC.

This clone was found once. A much larger clone is a single base away; this may be a read error. The chain combines TRBV11-3 with TRBJ2-1; D is perhaps TRBD2 (6 bases). Germline lookup yields CDR1 SGHNT and CDR2 YENEEA. The CDR3 totals 14 residues. CDR3 protein: CVSSFIGTANEQFF. The CDR3 bases are TGTGTCAGCAGCTTCATCGGGACTGCTAATGAGCAGTTCTTC.

The chain couples TRBV5-6 to TRBJ1-3; TRBD1 might be the D (5 bases). The CDR3 contains 13 residues. The V gene's germline CDR1 is SGHDT and CDR2 YYEEEE. V lost 4 bases, J lost 5 bases, and 10 bases lay in between. The CDR3 here is CASSPGARNTIYF. CDR3 coding DNA: TGTGCCAGCAGCCCCGGGGCCCGAAACACCATATATTTT.

This rearrangement joins TRBV11-3 to TRBJ2-7, with unresolved D. This CDR3 contains 12 residues. CDR1 SGHNT and CDR2 YENEEA come from the germline V gene. V was shortened by 5 bases and J by 3 bases, with 8 bases between the two germline ends. CDR3 sequence reads: CASSLTIYEQYF. The CDR3, as DNA: TGTGCCAGCAGCCTCACCATCTACGAGCAGTACTTC.

The V and J genes are TRBV4-2 and TRBJ2-1, with 9 bases identical to TRBD2. Germline V gene data show CDR1 as LGHNA and CDR2 as YNFKEQ. This CDR3 comprises 16 residues. The junction had 8 bases not matched to a gene; V was cut back by 4 bases and J by 4 bases. The CDR3 spells CASSPEAGGIYNEQFF. CDR3 DNA: TGTGCCAGCAGCCCTGAAGCGGGGGGTATATACAATGAGCAGTTCTTC.

V is TRBV6-1 and J is TRBJ2-5; possibly TRBD2 for D (7 bases). The CDR3 extends over 14 amino acids. Germline CDR1 and CDR2: MNHNS and SASEGT. Trimming cost V 3 bases and J 2 bases, with 10 bases left between them. DNA of the CDR3: TGTGCCAGCAGTGAGGGGAGGGGGCAAGAGACCCAGTACTTC. As protein: CASSEGRGQETQYF.

This chain joins TRBV27 and TRBJ2-7; 10 bases fit TRBD1. Germline lookup yields CDR1 MNHEY and CDR2 SMNVEV (reference sequence). This CDR3 has 15 amino acids. Losses at the gene ends were 2 bases for V and 6 bases for J; bases not matched to a gene: 7. The DNA for the CDR3 is TGTGCCAGCAGTTTAATGGGGACAGGGGAGATCGAGCAGTACTTC. Its translation is CASSLMGTGEIEQYF.

The V call is TRBV15, the J call TRBJ2-2; no clear D gene. This CDR3 spans 13 amino acids. V gave up 1 base and J gave up 5 bases, with 5 bases separating them. Germline CDR1 and CDR2: LNHNV and YYDKDF (reference sequence). CDR3 nucleotides: TGTGCCACCAGCAGAGGAAGGACCGGGGAGCTGTTTTTT. This gives the protein CATSRGRTGELFF.

Here the CDR3 reads CASSLGQGVRDEQYF. CDR3 DNA sequence: TGCGCCAGCAGCTTGGGTCAGGGGGTCAGGGACGAGCAGTACTTC. This sequence joins TRBV5-1 and TRBJ2-7, with 7 positions matching TRBD1. The CDR3 extends over 15 amino acids. Germline assignment: CDR1 SGHRS and CDR2 YFSETQ. The trim removed 0 bases at V and 5 bases at J, leaving 8 bases unmatched.

V is TRBV27 and J is TRBJ2-7; TRBD1 aligns across 7 bases. CDR1 and CDR2 from the germline V gene are MNHEY and SMNVEV (reference sequence). CDR3 length equals 14 residues. V was pared by 6 bases and J by 3 bases, with 8 bases of the junction left unmatched. The CDR3 region is CASRSQTGYYEQYF. CDR3 in DNA: TGTGCCAGCAGGTCCCAGACAGGGTACTACGAGCAGTACTTC.

V is TRBV7-9 and J is TRBJ2-7; TRBD2 is a possible D gene (7 bases). Looked up from germline, CDR1 is SEHNR and CDR2 is FQNEAQ (reference sequence). Trimming removed 5 bases at V and 7 bases at J, with 15 bases between. The CDR3 runs to 13 residues. As DNA, the CDR3 is TGTGCCAGCAGCGTCTCGGGGGGCAGGGAGCAGTACTTC. This sequence encodes CASSVSGGREQYF.

The chain is built from TRBV11-1 and TRBJ2-1; D uncertain. The CDR3 has 12 amino acids. The V end was cut by 5 bases, the J end by 9 bases, with 11 bases between. Germline V gives CDR1 SGHAT, CDR2 FQDESV (reference sequence). The CDR3, as DNA: TGTGCCAGCAGCCTTACCCCGCGTGAGCAGTTCTTC. Protein product: CASSLTPREQFF.

The V gene is TRBV4-1, the J gene TRBJ1-3; the match to TRBD1 covers 7 bases. In germline, CDR1 is MGHRA, CDR2 YSYEKL. The CDR3 loop spans 17 amino acids. V shed 1 base and J 1 base; nucleotides not matched to a gene: 7. The CDR3 is CASSQGPSTGSGNTIYF. The DNA of the CDR3 is TGCGCCAGCAGCCAAGGGCCGTCGACAGGGTCTGGAAACACCATATATTTT.

V gene TRBV5-1 combines with J gene TRBJ2-7, with a possible D match to TRBD2 (6 bases). V lost 3 bases and J 3 bases, leaving 10 bases between the germline ends. The germline V gene has CDR1 SGHRS and CDR2 YFSETQ. This CDR3 comprises 13 residues. CDR3 in DNA: TGCGCCAGCAGCTGGGGACTGAACTACGAGCAGTACTTC. It is translated as CASSWGLNYEQYF.

The V gene is TRBV6-1, the J gene TRBJ2-1; no clear D. Trimming removed 2 bases at V and 0 bases at J, with 11 bases between. Germline V gene lookup returns CDR1 MNHNS and CDR2 SASEGT. This CDR3 spans 16 amino acids. The chain's CDR3 is CASSELGRTSYNEQFF. The DNA of the CDR3 is TGTGCCAGCAGTGAACTTGGCAGGACCTCCTACAATGAGCAGTTCTTC.

The rearrangement joins TRBV28 to TRBJ1-1, with TRBD1 matching over 10 bases. Germline V gives CDR1 MDHEN, CDR2 SYDVKM. This CDR3 has 14 amino acids. V was pared by 6 bases and J by 7 bases, with 8 bases of the junction left unmatched. CDR3 loop: CASRGDRGKDEAFF. The DNA for the CDR3 is TGTGCCAGCAGGGGGGACAGGGGAAAGGATGAAGCTTTCTTT.